This entry lists 23 T cell receptor beta chains sequenced from one sample in a study of immune characterization of retroperitoneal liposarcoma (dated by TCRdb to the late 2010s). The method was PCR. Instrument on record: NextSeq 500. In-frame beta chains were kept once TCRdb had trimmed the public reads at Q25 with fastp and called clones with MiXCR. Each CDR3 protein gets just one entry, which takes the most common genes and DNA from the rows behind it. The sample records some 2,200 distinct CDR3 sequences, approximately 24% of which are singletons. 8.5% to 10% of the sample comes from the top ten. Specimen: tumor tissue. The receptors come from a male donor with retroperitoneal liposarcoma.

This clonotype was recorded many times. The chain joins TRBV6-1 to TRBJ2-1, with TRBD2 matching 14 bases. Judging by the DNA end, TRBJ2-7 fits better; the J call may be wrong. The CDR3 runs to 15 residues. CDR1 is MNHNS and CDR2 is SASEGT in the germline V gene. The CDR3 coding sequence is TGTGCCAGCAGCCGACTAGCGGGGGGGCCTGATGAGCAGTACTTC. This encodes CASSRLAGGPDEQYF.

This clonotype was seen ten or more times. V is TRBV7-2 and J is TRBJ2-1, with D possibly matching TRBD2 (6 bases). V gave up 1 base and J gave up 3 bases, with 10 bases separating them. Germline CDR1 SGHTA, CDR2 FQGNSA. This CDR3 contains 15 residues. CDR3 DNA: TGTGCCAGCAGCTTAGACAACGGGGGCTACAATGAGCAGTTCTTC. Its translation is CASSLDNGGYNEQFF.

CDR3 sequence: CAISERTNSYNEQFF. CDR3 sequence (DNA): TGTGCCATCAGTGAGAGGACTAACTCCTACAATGAGCAGTTCTTC. J is TRBJ2-1 and V is TRBV10-3; weak D call: TRBD2 (6 bases). The CDR3 loop spans 15 amino acids. The V and J ends lost 2 bases and 0 bases respectively, with 8 bases between them. Germline V gives CDR1 ENHRY, CDR2 SYGVKD.

This clonotype is termed medium-sized. This chain links TRBV6-1 with TRBJ2-3; 14 nucleotides match TRBD2. Matching the DNA end better, TRBJ2-5 makes the J call doubtful. Germline CDR1 MNHNS, CDR2 SASEGT. The CDR3 loop spans 17 amino acids. This chain's CDR3 is CASSEETSGGVQETQYF. Here the CDR3 DNA reads TGTGCCAGCAGTGAGGAGACTAGCGGGGGGGTCCAAGAGACCCAGTACTTC.

DNA for the CDR3: TGTGCCAGCCACCCGTACCAAGAGACCCAGTACTTC. Its translation: CASHPYQETQYF. The chain joins TRBV27 to TRBJ2-5; no reliable D call. This CDR3 has 12 amino acids. Deletions cut 8 bases from V and 0 bases from J, with 7 bases between. CDR1 and CDR2 from the germline V gene are MNHEY and SMNVEV (reference sequence).

Sample share makes this clonotype medium-sized. This sequence joins TRBV6-1 and TRBJ2-5, with D perhaps matching TRBD1 or TRBD2 (5 bases each). The DNA end is more similar to TRBJ2-1, so the J call may be wrong. CDR1 is MNHNS, CDR2 SASEGT, per germline. The CDR3 is made up of 14 amino acids. The CDR3 DNA reads TGTGCCAGCAGTGTAGGGGAGTTCTCCTACGAGCAGTTCTTC. It encodes CASSVGEFSYEQFF.

This clonotype was found a few times. The V gene is TRBV6-1, the J gene TRBJ2-3; maybe TRBD1 (6 bases). V was trimmed by 1 base and J by 0 bases, leaving 8 bases between them. The CDR3 sequence is 15 residues long. Germline V lookup: CDR1 MNHNS, CDR2 SASEGT. DNA of the CDR3: TGTGCCAGCAGTGAAGGTGACAGGAGCACAGATACGCAGTATTTT. Translating gives CASSEGDRSTDTQYF.

The V and J genes are TRBV6-1 and TRBJ2-3; the D gene is possibly TRBD2 (6 bases). Trimming stripped 0 bases from V and 1 base from J, with 11 bases between. This CDR3 spans 16 amino acids. The V gene's germline CDR1 is MNHNS and CDR2 SASEGT. Here the CDR3 DNA reads TGTGCCAGCAGTGAAGCGAGGGCTAGCGGCACAGATACGCAGTATTTT. Amino acid sequence: CASSEARASGTDTQYF.

The count of this clonotype is one. This chain links TRBV10-3 with TRBJ2-3; 9 bases map to TRBD2. CDR3 length: 16 residues. Germline-derived CDR1 and CDR2 are ENHRY and SYGVKD. V lost 6 bases to trimming and J lost 2 bases; unmatched junction nucleotides: 9. The CDR3 coding sequence is TGTGCCATCAGGGAACAGACTAGCGGTTACACAGATACGCAGTATTTT. Translation: CAIREQTSGYTDTQYF.

The chain uses TRBV11-3 and TRBJ2-5; D assignment may be TRBD1 or TRBD2 (7 bases each). CDR1 is SGHNT, CDR2 YENEEA, per germline. The V and J ends lost 5 bases and 11 bases respectively, with 15 bases between them. This CDR3 region has 12 residues. The CDR3 DNA sequence: TGTGCCAGCAGCCCGACAGGGAGGGAGCAGTACTTC. Its translation is CASSPTGREQYF.

The chain joins TRBV10-1 to TRBJ2-1; D is perhaps TRBD2 (5 bases). Germline V gives CDR1 WNHNN, CDR2 SYGVQD (reference sequence). This CDR3 spans 15 amino acids. Trimming took 4 bases from V and 2 from J, leaving 12 bases between them. The CDR3: CASSASEGPYNEQFF. The CDR3 coding sequence is TGCGCCAGCAGTGCCTCAGAGGGCCCCTACAATGAGCAGTTCTTC.

The chain employs TRBV6-1 and TRBJ1-2; TRBD1 agrees at 9 bases. The CDR3 loop spans 14 amino acids. With V trimmed by 5 bases and J by 7 bases, 8 bases remained unmatched. The germline gives CDR1 MNHNS, CDR2 SASEGT. The CDR3 coding sequence is TGTGCCAGCAGTCCACAGGGGGCGCATTTTGGCTACACCTTC. As protein: CASSPQGAHFGYTF.

This clonotype has more than one count but fewer than ten. The chain uses TRBV25-1 and TRBJ2-1; D possibly uses TRBD1 or TRBD2 (5 bases each). V dropped 4 bases and J dropped 0 bases, with 19 bases sitting between them. Germline V gene lookup returns CDR1 MGHDK and CDR2 SYGVNS. This CDR3 region has 18 residues. The CDR3 nucleotides read TGTGCCAGCAGTGGGACGTCGGGGCACCCTAGCTCCTACAATGAGCAGTTCTTC. Its translation: CASSGTSGHPSSYNEQFF.

The chain combines TRBV25-1 with TRBJ2-1; 10 bases match TRBD1. The better agreement between TRBJ2-5 and the DNA end casts doubt on the J call. The CDR3 loop spans 19 amino acids. Germline V CDR1 and CDR2: MGHDK, SYGVNS. The CDR3 loop is CASSDRGQGVGPALETQYF. The CDR3 nucleotides are TGTGCCAGCAGTGACCGCGGACAGGGGGTGGGACCCGCTTTGGAGACCCAGTACTTC.

The chain recombines TRBV11-3 with TRBJ2-1, with D tentatively TRBD2 (6 bases). CDR3 length: 12 amino acids. Trimming stripped 3 bases from V and 9 bases from J, with 9 bases between. Germline V gives CDR1 SGHNT, CDR2 YENEEA. CDR3 protein: CASSFGTSEQFF. The CDR3 DNA reads as TGTGCCAGCAGCTTTGGGACTTCTGAGCAGTTCTTC.

The CDR3 DNA follows: TGTGCCAGCAGCCCCCGTCGACTAGCGGGAGCGACAGATACGCAGTATTTT. This encodes CASSPRRLAGATDTQYF. V is TRBV7-6 and J is TRBJ2-3, with TRBD2 identical over 12 bases. The ends lost 5 bases at V and 3 bases at J; junction bases unmatched: 9. CDR3 length equals 17 residues. The V gene's germline CDR1 is SGHVS and CDR2 FNYEAQ.

This clonotype was detected a few times. This chain uses TRBV12-3 or TRBV12-4 with TRBJ2-1, with 7 bases fitting TRBD2. The better agreement between TRBJ2-7 and the DNA end casts doubt on the J call. The CDR3 length is 12 residues. The CDR3 region has the DNA TGTGCCAGCAGTCCCCGGGGGGACGAGCAGTACTTC. It translates to CASSPRGDEQYF.

By proportion, this clonotype is large. The chain has TRBV6-1 and TRBJ2-3, with a tentative D call TRBD1 (6 bases). Trimming stripped 0 bases from V and 3 bases from J, with 10 bases between. In germline, CDR1 is MNHNS, CDR2 SASEGT. CDR3 length: 15 amino acids. CDR3 protein: CASSEAQGSTDTQYF. The CDR3 DNA sequence: TGTGCCAGCAGTGAAGCGCAGGGGTCAACAGATACGCAGTATTTT.

In its sample, this clonotype was seen many times. Relative to the germline gene, one junction end is altered; a read error may explain this. V gene TRBV5-4 combines with J gene TRBJ2-3, with TRBD1 matching over 8 bases. The CDR3 loop spans 13 amino acids. Germline lookup yields CDR1 SGHNT and CDR2 YYREEE (reference sequence). The CDR3 DNA follows: TGTGCCAGCAGCCAAGGACAGGGATACGAGCAGTTCTTT. Protein product: CASSQGQGYEQFF.

By share, this clonotype counts as medium-sized. The chain couples TRBV6-1 to TRBJ2-1, with 9 bases lining up with TRBD1. Looked up from germline, CDR1 is MNHNS and CDR2 is SASEGT. With V trimmed by 5 bases and J by 6 bases, 8 bases remained unmatched. The CDR3 spans 15 residues. The CDR3 sequence is CASSQNRGLVNEQFF. CDR3 sequence (DNA): TGTGCCAGCAGTCAAAACAGGGGGCTAGTCAATGAGCAGTTCTTC.

This clonotype was observed many times. This chain joins TRBV27 and TRBJ2-3, with TRBD2 identical over 9 bases. V was pared by 5 bases and J by 0 bases, with 12 bases of the junction left unmatched. The CDR3 is 18 residues long. Germline-derived CDR1 and CDR2 are MNHEY and SMNVEV (reference sequence). CDR3 loop: CASSPNSGSISSTDTQYF. CDR3 coding DNA: TGTGCCAGCAGTCCTAATAGCGGGAGTATTTCTAGCACAGATACGCAGTATTTT.

This clonotype is medium-sized. This chain links TRBV7-2 with TRBJ2-4, with D possibly matching TRBD1 (6 bases). The CDR3 runs to 16 residues. V was shortened by 6 bases and J by 6 bases, with 21 bases between the two germline ends. The V gene's germline CDR1 is SGHTA and CDR2 FQGNSA. CDR3 DNA: TGTGCCAGCAGTTCGGACAGAAGCTTAGCGTTAAACATTCAGTACTTC. Amino acids: CASSSDRSLALNIQYF.

V usage is TRBV27 and J usage is TRBJ2-3; tentative D call: TRBD1 (6 bases). Germline values: CDR1 MNHEY, CDR2 SMNVEV (reference sequence). This CDR3 spans 15 amino acids. V shed 8 bases and J shed 0 bases, with 15 bases lying between them. The CDR3 here is CASYALGASTDTQYF. The CDR3 DNA follows: TGTGCCAGCTATGCCTTGGGGGCAAGCACAGATACGCAGTATTTT.